This T cell receptor (beta chain) was sequenced for a study of T cells after yellow fever vaccination (dated by TCRdb to about 2019). The study in broad terms: The SMART-Seq v4 Ultra Low Input RNA kit was used to prepare libraries from fractions with low cell numbers. To track T-cell clones before and after primary and booster YFV17D yellow fever vaccination, bulk TCR alpha and beta repertoires were sequenced longitudinally. The cohort comprised two healthy male donors, one aged 18 to 30 and one aged 30 to 40 years. Blood samples were taken at several timepoints before and after primary and secondary immunization, and bulk PBMC replicates and cell subsets were isolated.

CDR1 and CDR2 (SNHLY, FYNNEI) derive from the germline V gene. The CDR3 goes from the cysteine to the phenylalanine over 13 residues. Left in the record is the CDR3 DNA by itself, 39 bases read in frame from the first base. V loses 5 bases, J loses 5 bases, and the germline ends lie 12 bases apart. Synthesis of TCR cDNA relied on 5'RACE template switching, a step that introduced a universal primer site along with unique molecular identifiers. cDNA synthesis was primed from both the TCR alpha and TCR beta constant segments. Two PCR steps were used to amplify libraries, with sample barcodes and sequencing adapters being added in the second step. Libraries were sequenced on Illumina HiSeq 2500 (2x100 bp) or NovaSeq (2x150 bp). In the source study's methods: Reads were demultiplexed and collapsed into UMI consensus sequences with MIGEC, and V(D)J alignment was performed with MiXCR. Vaccine-responding clonotypes were defined with edgeR using replicate PBMC samples, requiring FDR below 0.01 and a log2 fold change above 5 up to day 15. Each bulk clonotype was labeled CD4 or CD8 based on which sequenced repertoire, CD4 or CD8, contained the clonotype at higher abundance. The public sequencing data were trimmed at Q25 with fastp and processed into clonotypes with MiXCR by TCRdb, which kept only in-frame beta chains. CDR3 protein duplicates are merged, each entry listing the most common genes and DNA. None of the V and J calls come from the authors' own analysis; TCRdb made them. In this sample the table shows around 230,000 distinct CDR3 sequences, less than 7.5% of which occur a single time. In total, the top ten clones hold around 1% of the sample.

General conclusions and limits of the study: After the booster, most of the clones that had expanded following primary vaccination were detected again (almost 98% of CD4 and around 87% of CD8), which suggests that memory was broadly maintained. The secondary T-cell response was weaker than the primary response but faster, peaking on day 5 instead of day 15. Because the study included only two donors, the extent to which the findings can be generalized is limited. A small share of clonotypes occurred in both CD4 and CD8 compartments, likely arising from convergent recombination. Because abundant contaminating clonotypes from the bulk population could be contained in FACS-sorted repertoires, computational filtering was required.

This clonotype was seen at least ten times. The antigen it binds to is not known. No base qualities exist here, and no much larger clone lies one base off it. What the treatment or condition label conveys for this sample: live attenuated yellow fever vaccine strain. PBMCs were isolated from peripheral blood using a standard Ficoll-Paque protocol. Dynabeads CD4 and CD8 positive selection kits were used to isolate the CD4 and CD8 T-cell fractions. TriZol was used to extract RNA from bulk PBMCs, CD4 and CD8 fractions, and dextramer-positive and dextramer-negative fractions. The sequence links TRBV2 to TRBJ2-5; the D call could be TRBD1 or TRBD2, with each sharing 5 bases. The sequenced sample was CD4+ T cells sorted from PBMCs, obtained on the day of the yellow fever booster vaccination. This receptor was identified in a man aged 25-40 years who received the YFV17D yellow fever vaccine. The DNA sequence follows: TGTGCCAGCAGTCCCCAGGGACGGGAGACCCAGTACTTC. Its coded protein is CASSPQGRETQYF.